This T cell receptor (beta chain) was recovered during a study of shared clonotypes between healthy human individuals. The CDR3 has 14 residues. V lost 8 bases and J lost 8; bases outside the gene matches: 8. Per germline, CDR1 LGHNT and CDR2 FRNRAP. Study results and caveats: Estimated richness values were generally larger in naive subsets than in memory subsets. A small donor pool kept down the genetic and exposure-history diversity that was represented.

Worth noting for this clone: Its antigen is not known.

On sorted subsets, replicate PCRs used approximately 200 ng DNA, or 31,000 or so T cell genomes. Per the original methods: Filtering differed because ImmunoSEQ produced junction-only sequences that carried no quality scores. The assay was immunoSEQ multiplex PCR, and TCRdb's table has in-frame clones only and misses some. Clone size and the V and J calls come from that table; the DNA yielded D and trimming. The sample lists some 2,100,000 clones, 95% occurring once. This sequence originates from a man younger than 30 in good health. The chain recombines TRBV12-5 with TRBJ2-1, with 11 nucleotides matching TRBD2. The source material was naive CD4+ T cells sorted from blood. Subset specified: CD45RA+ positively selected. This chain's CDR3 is CASSQLAGEDEQFF. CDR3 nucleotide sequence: TGTGCTAGTAGTCAACTAGCGGGAGAGGATGAGCAGTTCTTC.